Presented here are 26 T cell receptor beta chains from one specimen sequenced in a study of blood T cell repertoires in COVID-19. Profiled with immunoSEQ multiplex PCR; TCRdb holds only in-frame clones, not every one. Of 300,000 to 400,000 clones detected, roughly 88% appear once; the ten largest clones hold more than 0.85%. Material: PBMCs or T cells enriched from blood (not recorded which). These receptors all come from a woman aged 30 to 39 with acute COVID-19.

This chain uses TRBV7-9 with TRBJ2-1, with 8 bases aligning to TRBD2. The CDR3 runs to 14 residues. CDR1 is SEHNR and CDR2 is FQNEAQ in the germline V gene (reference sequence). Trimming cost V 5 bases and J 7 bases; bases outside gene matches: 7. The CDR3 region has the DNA TGTGCCAGCAGCCGTAGCGGGGCTACAAATGAGCAGTTCTTC. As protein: CASSRSGATNEQFF.

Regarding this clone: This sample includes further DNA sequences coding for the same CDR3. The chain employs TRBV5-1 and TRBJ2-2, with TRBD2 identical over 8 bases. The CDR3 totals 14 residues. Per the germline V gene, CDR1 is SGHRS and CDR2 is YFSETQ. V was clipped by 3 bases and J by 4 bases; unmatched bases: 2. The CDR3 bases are TGCGCCAGCAGCTACCTAGCGGGCACCGGGGAGCTGTTTTTT. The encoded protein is CASSYLAGTGELFF.

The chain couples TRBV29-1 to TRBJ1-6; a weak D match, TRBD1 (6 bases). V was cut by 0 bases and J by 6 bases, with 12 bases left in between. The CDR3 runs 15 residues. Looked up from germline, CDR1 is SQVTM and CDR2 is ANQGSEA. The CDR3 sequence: CSVEDTTGFNSPLHF. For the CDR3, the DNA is TGCAGCGTTGAAGATACCACAGGGTTTAATTCACCCCTCCACTTT. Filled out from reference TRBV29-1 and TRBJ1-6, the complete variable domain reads SAVISQKPSRDICQRGTSLTIQCQVDSQVTMMFWYRQQPGQSLTLIATANQGSEATYESGFVIDKFPISRPNLTFSTLTVSNMSPEDSSIYLCSVEDTTGFNSPLHFGNGTRLTVT.

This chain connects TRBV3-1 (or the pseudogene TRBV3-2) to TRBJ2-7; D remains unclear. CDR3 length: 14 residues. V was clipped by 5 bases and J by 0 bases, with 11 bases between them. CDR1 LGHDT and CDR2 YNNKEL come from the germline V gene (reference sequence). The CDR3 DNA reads TGTGCCAGCAGCTCAACGTCGGGCTCCTACGAGCAGTACTTC. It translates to CASSSTSGSYEQYF.

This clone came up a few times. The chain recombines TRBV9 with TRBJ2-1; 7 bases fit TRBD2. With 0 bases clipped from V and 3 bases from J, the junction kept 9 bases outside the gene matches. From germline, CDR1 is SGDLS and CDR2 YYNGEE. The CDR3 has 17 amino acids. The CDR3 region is CASSVVGAGDGYNEQFF. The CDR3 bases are TGTGCCAGCAGCGTAGTAGGTGCGGGGGATGGCTACAATGAGCAGTTCTTC.

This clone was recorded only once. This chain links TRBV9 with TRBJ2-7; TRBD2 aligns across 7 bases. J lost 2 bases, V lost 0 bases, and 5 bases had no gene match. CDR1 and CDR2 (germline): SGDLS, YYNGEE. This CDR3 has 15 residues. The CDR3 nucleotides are TGTGCCAGCAGCGTAGACCCCGGACTAGCCTACGAGCAGTACTTC. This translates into CASSVDPGLAYEQYF.

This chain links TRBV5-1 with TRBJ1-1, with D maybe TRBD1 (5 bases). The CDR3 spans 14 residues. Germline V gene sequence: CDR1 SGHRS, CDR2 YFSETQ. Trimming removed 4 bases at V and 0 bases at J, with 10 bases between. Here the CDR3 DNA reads TGCGCCAGCAGCAAGGGACTACTGAACACTGAAGCTTTCTTT. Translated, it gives CASSKGLLNTEAFF.

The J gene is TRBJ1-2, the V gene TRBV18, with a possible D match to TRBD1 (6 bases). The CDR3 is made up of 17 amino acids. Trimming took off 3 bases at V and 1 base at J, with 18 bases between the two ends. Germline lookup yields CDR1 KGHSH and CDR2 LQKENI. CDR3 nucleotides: TGTGCCAGCTCACCGCCCGCGACAGGACCCCGTAACTATGGCTACACCTTC. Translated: CASSPPATGPRNYGYTF.

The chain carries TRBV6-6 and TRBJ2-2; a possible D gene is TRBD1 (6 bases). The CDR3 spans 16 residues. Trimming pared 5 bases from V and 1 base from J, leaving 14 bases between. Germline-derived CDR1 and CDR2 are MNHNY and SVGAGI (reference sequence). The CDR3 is CASSQPGQRNTGELFF. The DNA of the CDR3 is TGTGCCAGCAGTCAACCTGGACAGAGGAACACCGGGGAGCTGTTTTTT.

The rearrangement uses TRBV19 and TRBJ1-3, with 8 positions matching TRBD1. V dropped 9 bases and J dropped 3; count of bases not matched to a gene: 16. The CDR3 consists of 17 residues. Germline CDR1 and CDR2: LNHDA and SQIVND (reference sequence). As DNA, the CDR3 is TGTGCCAGCCGAACAGGGGGACTCGAACAGAATGGAAACACCATATATTTT. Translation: CASRTGGLEQNGNTIYF. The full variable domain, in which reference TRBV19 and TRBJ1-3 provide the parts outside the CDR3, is DGGITQSPKYLFRKEGQNVTLSCEQNLNHDAMYWYRQDPGQGLRLIYYSQIVNDFQKGDIAEGYSVSREKKESFPLTVTSAQKNPTAFYLCASRTGGLEQNGNTIYFGEGSWLTVV.

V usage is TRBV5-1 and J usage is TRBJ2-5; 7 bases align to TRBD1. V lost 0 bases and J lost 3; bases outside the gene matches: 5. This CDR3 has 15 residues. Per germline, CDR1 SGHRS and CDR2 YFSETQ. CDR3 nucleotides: TGCGCCAGCAGCTTGGGCTCCGGGACAGAAGAGACCCAGTACTTC. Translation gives CASSLGSGTEETQYF.

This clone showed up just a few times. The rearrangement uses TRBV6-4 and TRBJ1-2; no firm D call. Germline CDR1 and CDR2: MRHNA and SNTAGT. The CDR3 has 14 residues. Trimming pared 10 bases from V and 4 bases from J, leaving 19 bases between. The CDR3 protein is CATPTREAIYGYTF. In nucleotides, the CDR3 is TGTGCCACCCCAACCCGGGAGGCGATCTATGGCTACACCTTC.

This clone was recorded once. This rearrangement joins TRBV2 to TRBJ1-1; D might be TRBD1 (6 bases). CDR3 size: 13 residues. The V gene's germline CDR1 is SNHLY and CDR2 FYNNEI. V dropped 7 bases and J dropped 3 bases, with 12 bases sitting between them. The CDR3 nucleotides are TGTGCCAGCACAGGGGTGCGGTACACTGAAGCTTTCTTT. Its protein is CASTGVRYTEAFF.

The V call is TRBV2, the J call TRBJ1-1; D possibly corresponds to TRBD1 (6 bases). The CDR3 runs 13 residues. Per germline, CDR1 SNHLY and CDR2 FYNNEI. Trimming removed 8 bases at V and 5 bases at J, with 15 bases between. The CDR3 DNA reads TGTGCCAGCGAACGGGGGGGGCGAACTGAAGCTTTCTTT. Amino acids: CASERGGRTEAFF.

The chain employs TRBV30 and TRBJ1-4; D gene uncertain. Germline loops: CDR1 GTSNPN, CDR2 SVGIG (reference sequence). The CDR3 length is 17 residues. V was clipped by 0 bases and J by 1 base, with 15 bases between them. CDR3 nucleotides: TGTGCCTGGAGTGTACGTGGAGGGTTGGGAACTAATGAAAAACTGTTTTTT. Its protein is CAWSVRGGLGTNEKLFF.

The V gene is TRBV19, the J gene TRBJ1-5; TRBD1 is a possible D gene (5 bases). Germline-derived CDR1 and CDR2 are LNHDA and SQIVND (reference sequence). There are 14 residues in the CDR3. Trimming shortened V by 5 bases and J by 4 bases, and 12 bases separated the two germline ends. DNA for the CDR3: TGTGCCAGTAGTTATAGACAGAAGAATCAGCCCCAGCATTTT. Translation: CASSYRQKNQPQHF.

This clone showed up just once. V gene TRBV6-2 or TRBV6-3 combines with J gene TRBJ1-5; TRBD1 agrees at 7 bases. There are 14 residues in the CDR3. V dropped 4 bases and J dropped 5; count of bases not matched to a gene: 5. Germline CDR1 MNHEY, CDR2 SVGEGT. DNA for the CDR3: TGTGCCAGCAGTTCGGGACAGTTTCATCAGCCCCAGCATTTT. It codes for CASSSGQFHQPQHF.

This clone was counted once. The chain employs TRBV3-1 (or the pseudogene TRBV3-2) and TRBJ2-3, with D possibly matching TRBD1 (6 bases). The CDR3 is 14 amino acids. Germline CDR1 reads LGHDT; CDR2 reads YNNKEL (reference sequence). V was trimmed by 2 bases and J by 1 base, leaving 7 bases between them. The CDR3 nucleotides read TGTGCCAGCAGCCAATCAGGGGGCACAGATACGCAGTATTTT. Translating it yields CASSQSGGTDTQYF.

CDR3 in amino acids: CASSPRGVTEAFF. The CDR3 bases are TGTGCCAGCAGCCCCCGTGGAGTCACTGAAGCTTTCTTT. This chain uses TRBV3-1 (or the pseudogene TRBV3-2) with TRBJ1-1; D is ambiguous. Germline CDR1 is LGHDT and CDR2 is YNNKEL (reference sequence). The CDR3 length is 13 residues. V was clipped by 4 bases and J by 4 bases, with 10 bases between them.

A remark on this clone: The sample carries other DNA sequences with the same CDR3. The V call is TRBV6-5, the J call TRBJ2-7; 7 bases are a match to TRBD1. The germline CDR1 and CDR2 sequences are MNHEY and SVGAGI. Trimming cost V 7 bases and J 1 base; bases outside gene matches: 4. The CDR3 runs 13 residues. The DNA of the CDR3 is TGTGCCAGCAATCCAGGGGGATCCTACGAGCAGTACTTC. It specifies CASNPGGSYEQYF.

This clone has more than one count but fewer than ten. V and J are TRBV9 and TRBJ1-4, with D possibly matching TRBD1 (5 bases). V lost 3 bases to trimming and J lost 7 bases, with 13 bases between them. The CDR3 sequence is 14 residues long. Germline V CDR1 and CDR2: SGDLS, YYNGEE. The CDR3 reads CASSAGTLGEKLFF. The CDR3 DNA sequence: TGTGCCAGCAGCGCAGGGACTCTCGGTGAAAAACTGTTTTTT.

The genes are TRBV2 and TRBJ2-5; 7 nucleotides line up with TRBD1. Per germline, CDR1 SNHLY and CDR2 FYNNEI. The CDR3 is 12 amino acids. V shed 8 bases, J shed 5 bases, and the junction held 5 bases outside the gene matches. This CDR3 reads CASDRAYETQYF. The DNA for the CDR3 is TGTGCCAGCGACAGGGCTTATGAGACCCAGTACTTC.

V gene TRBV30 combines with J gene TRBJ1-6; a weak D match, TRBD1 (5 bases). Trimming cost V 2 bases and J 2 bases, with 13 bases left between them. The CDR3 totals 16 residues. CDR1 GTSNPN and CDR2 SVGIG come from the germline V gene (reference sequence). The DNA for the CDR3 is TGTGCCTGGAGTTTTAGTATGGACACCTATAATTCACCCCTCCACTTT. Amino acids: CAWSFSMDTYNSPLHF.

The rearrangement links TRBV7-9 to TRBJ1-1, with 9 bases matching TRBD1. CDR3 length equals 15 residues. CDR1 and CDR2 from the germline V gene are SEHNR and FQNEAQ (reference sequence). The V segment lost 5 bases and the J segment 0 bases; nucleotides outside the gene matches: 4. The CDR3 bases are TGTGCCAGCAGCCCCCACAGGGGGCTGAACACTGAAGCTTTCTTT. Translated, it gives CASSPHRGLNTEAFF.

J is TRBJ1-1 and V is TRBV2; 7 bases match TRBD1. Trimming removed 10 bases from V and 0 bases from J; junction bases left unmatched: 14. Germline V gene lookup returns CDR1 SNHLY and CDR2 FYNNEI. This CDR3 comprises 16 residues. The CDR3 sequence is CAIRGGDRQLNTEAFF. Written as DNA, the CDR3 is TGTGCCATAAGGGGCGGGGACAGACAATTGAACACTGAAGCTTTCTTT. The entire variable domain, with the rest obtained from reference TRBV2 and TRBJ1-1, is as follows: EPEVTQTPSHQVTQMGQEVILRCVPISNHLYFYWYRQILGQKVEFLVSFYNNEISEKSEIFDDQFSVERPDGSNFTLKIRSTKLEDSAMYFCAIRGGDRQLNTEAFFGQGTRLTVV.

DNA of the CDR3: TGTGCCAGCAGCAAGAAGCGGGGTTCCTACAATGAGCAGTTCTTC. It codes for CASSKKRGSYNEQFF. The chain is built from TRBV21-1 and TRBJ2-1; the DNA was not compared with TRBD2, the D call given in the table. TRBV21-1 is recorded as a pseudogene. The CDR3 spans 15 residues.